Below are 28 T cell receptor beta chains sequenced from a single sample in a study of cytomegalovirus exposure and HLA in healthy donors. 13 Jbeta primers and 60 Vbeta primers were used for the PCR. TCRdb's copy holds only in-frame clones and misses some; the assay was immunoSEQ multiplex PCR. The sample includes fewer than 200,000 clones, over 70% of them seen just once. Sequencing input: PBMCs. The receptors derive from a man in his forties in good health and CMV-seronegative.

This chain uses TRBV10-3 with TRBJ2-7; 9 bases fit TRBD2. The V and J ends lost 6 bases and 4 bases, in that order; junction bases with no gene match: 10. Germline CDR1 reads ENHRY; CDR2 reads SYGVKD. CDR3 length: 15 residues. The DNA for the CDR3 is TGTGCCATCAGCCACCCGGGACTAGCATTATACGAGCAGTACTTC. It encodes CAISHPGLALYEQYF.

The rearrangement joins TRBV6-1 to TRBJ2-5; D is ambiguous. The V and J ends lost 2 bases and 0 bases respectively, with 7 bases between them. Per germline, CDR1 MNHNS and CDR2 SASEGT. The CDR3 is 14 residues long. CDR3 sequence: CASSESPYQETQYF. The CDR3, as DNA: TGTGCCAGCAGTGAAAGCCCATACCAAGAGACCCAGTACTTC.

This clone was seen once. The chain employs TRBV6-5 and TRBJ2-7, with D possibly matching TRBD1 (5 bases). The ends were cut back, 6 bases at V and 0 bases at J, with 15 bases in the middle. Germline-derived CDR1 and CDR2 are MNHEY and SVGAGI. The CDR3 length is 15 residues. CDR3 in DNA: TGTGCCAGCAGCTCCCAGGACACATACTCCTACGAGCAGTACTTC. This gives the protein CASSSQDTYSYEQYF.

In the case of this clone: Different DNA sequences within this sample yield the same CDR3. CDR3 in amino acids: CASSPQGFYGYTF. CDR3 in DNA: TGTGCCAGTAGCCCACAGGGTTTTTATGGCTACACCTTC. The rearrangement uses TRBV19 and TRBJ1-2; tentative D call: TRBD1 (6 bases). The CDR3 is 13 amino acids. With 6 bases removed from V and 5 bases from J, the gap between germline ends came to 13 bases. The V gene's germline CDR1 is LNHDA and CDR2 SQIVND (reference sequence). Drawing the rest from reference TRBV19 and TRBJ1-2, the complete variable domain is DGGITQSPKYLFRKEGQNVTLSCEQNLNHDAMYWYRQDPGQGLRLIYYSQIVNDFQKGDIAEGYSVSREKKESFPLTVTSAQKNPTAFYLCASSPQGFYGYTFGSGTRLTVV.

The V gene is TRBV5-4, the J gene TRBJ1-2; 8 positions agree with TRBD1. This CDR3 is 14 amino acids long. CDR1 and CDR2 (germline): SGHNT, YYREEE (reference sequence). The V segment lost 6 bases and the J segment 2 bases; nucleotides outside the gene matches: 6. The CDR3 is CASTYDRGNYGYTF. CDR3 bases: TGTGCCAGCACCTACGACAGGGGAAACTATGGCTACACCTTC. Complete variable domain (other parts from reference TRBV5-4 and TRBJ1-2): ETGVTQSPTHLIKTRGQQVTLRCSSQSGHNTVSWYQQALGQGPQFIFQYYREEENGRGNFPPRFSGLQFPNYSSELNVNALELDDSALYLCASTYDRGNYGYTFGSGTRLTVV.

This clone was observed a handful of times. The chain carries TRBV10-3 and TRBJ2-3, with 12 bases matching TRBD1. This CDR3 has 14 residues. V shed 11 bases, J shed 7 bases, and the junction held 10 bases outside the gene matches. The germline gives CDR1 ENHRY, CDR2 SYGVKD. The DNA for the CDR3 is TGTGCCTCAACAGGGACAGGGGGCGCGAATACGCAGTATTTT. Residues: CASTGTGGANTQYF.

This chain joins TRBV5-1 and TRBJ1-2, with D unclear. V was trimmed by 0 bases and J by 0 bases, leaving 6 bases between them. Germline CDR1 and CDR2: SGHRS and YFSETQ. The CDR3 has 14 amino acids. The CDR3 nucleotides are TGCGCCAGCAGCTTGGACAGCCCTAACTATGGCTACACCTTC. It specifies CASSLDSPNYGYTF.

DNA of the CDR3: TGTGCCAGCTCACCACCGTCGGCCCTGGGCGAAAAACTGTTTTTT. Its protein product is CASSPPSALGEKLFF. The chain carries TRBV18 and TRBJ1-4; D uncertain. This CDR3 contains 15 residues. The germline V and J ends were trimmed by 0 bases and 8 bases, with 13 bases remaining between them. Germline CDR1 and CDR2: KGHSH and LQKENI.

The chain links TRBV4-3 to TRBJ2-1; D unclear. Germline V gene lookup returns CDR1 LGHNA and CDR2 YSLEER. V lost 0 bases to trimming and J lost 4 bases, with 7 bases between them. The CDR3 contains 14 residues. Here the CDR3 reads CASSQDPLYNEQFF. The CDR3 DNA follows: TGCGCCAGCAGCCAAGATCCCCTTTACAATGAGCAGTTCTTC.

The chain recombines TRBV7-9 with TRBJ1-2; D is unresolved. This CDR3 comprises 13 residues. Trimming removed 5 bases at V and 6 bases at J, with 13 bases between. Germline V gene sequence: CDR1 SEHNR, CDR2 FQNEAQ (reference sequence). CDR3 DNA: TGTGCCAGCAGCCCAAGCGCCGGGGATGGCTACACCTTC. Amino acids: CASSPSAGDGYTF.

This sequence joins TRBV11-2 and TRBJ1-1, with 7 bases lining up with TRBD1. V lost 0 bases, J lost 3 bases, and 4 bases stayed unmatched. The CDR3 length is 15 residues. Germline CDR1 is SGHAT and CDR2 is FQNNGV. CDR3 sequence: CASSLDPGQDTEAFF. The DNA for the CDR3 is TGTGCCAGCAGCTTAGATCCCGGACAGGACACTGAAGCTTTCTTT.

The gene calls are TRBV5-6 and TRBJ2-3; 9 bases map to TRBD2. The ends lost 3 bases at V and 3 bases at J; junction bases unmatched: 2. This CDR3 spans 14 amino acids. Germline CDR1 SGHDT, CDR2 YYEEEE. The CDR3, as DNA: TGTGCCAGCAGCTATAGCGGGGGAACAGATACGCAGTATTTT. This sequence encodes CASSYSGGTDTQYF.

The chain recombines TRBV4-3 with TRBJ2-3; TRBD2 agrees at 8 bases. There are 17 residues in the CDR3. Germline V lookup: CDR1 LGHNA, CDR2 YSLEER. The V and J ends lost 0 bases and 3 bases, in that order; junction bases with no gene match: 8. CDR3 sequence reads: CASSQDVSSGPTDTQYF. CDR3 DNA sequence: TGCGCCAGCAGCCAAGATGTGTCTAGCGGGCCTACAGATACGCAGTATTTT.

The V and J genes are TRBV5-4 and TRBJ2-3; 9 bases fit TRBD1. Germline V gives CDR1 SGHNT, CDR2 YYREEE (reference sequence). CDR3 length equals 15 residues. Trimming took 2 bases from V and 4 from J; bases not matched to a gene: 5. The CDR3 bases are TGTGCCAGCAGCTTTGTTGACAGGGGGGCAGATACGCAGTATTTT. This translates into CASSFVDRGADTQYF.

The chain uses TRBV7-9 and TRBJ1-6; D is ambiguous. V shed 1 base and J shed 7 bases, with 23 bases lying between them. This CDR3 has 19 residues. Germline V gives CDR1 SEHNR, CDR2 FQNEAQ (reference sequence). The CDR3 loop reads CASSLGSRYRAEKNSPLHF. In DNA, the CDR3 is TGTGCCAGCAGCTTAGGCTCGCGATACAGAGCCGAGAAAAATTCACCCCTCCACTTT.

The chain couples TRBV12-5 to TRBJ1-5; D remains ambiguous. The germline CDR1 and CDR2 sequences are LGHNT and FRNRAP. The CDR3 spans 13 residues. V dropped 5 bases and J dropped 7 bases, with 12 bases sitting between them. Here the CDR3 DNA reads TGTGCTAGTGGTGTGGCCGGGTTACAGCCCCAGCATTTT. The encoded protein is CASGVAGLQPQHF.

The CDR3 DNA reads TGTGCCAGCAGCTTACCTCCGGGGGATGGTTTCTTT. It is translated as CASSLPPGDGFF. V and J are TRBV5-4 and TRBJ1-1, with TRBD1 as a possible D gene (5 bases). This CDR3 spans 12 amino acids. Trimming cost V 2 bases and J 13 bases, with 15 bases left between them. Germline V gives CDR1 SGHNT, CDR2 YYREEE (reference sequence).

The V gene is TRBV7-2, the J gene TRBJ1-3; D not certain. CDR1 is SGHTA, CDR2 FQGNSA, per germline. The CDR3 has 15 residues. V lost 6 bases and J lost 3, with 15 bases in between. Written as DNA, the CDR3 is TGTGCCAGCAGATACACAGAGGGCGTTGGAAACACCATATATTTT. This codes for CASRYTEGVGNTIYF. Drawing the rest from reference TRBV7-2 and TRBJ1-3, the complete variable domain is GAGVSQSPSNKVTEKGKDVELRCDPISGHTALYWYRQSLGQGLEFLIYFQGNSAPDKSGLPSDRFSAERTGGSVSTLTIQRTQQEDSAVYLCASRYTEGVGNTIYFGEGSWLTVV.

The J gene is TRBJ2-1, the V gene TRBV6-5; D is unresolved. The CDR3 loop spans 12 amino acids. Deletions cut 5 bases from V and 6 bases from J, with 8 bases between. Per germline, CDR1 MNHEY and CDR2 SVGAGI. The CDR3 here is CASSRRSNEQFF. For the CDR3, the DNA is TGTGCCAGCAGTCGCCGGAGCAATGAGCAGTTCTTC.

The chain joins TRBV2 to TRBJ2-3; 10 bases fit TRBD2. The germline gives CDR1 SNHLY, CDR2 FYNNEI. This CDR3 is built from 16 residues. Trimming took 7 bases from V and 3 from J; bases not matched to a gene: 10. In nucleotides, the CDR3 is TGTGCCAGCACTCCACTAGCGGGGCTAACGACAGATACGCAGTATTTT. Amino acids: CASTPLAGLTTDTQYF.

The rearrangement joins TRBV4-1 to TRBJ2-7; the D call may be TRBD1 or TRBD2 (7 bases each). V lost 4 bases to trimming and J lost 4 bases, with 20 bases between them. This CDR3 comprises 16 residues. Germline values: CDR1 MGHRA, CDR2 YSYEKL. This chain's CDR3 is CASSPDREGGSYEQYF. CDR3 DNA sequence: TGCGCCAGCAGCCCAGACAGGGAGGGCGGGAGTTACGAGCAGTACTTC.

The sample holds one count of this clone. In nucleotides, the CDR3 is TGTGCCAGCTCACCAAGGACAGATTACGAGCAGTACTTC. Translation: CASSPRTDYEQYF. The chain combines TRBV18 with TRBJ2-7; D is perhaps TRBD1 (6 bases). The ends were cut back, 2 bases at V and 4 bases at J, with 9 bases in the middle. The V gene's germline CDR1 is KGHSH and CDR2 LQKENI. The CDR3 has 13 residues.

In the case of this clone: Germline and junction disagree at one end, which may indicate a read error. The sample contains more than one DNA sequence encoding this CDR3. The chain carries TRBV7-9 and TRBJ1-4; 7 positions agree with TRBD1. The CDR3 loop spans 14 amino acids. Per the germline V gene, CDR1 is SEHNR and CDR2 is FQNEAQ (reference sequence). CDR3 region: CASSLEGGGEKLFF. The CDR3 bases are TGTGCCAGTAGCTTAGAAGGGGGCGGCGAAAAACTGTTTTTT.

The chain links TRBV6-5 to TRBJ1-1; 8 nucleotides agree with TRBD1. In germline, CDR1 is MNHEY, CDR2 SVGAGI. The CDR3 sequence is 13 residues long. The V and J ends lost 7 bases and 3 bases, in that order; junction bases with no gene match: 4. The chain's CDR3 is CASNPQGDTEAFF. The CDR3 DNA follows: TGTGCCAGCAACCCACAGGGGGACACTGAAGCTTTCTTT.

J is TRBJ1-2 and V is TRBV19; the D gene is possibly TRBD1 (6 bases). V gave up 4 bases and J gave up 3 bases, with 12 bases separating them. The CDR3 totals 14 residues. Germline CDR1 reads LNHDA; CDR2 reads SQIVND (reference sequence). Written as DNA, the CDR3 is TGTGCCAGTAGTAACAACAGGGTAGACTATGGCTACACCTTC. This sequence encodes CASSNNRVDYGYTF.

This chain's CDR3 is CASSDGVSDRFMDQPQHF. DNA for the CDR3: TGTGCCAGCAGTGATGGGGTGTCGGACAGGTTCATGGATCAGCCCCAGCATTTT. The chain joins TRBV6-1 to TRBJ1-5, with 7 bases identical to TRBD1. The CDR3 is 18 residues long. The germline CDR1 and CDR2 sequences are MNHNS and SASEGT. The junction had 16 bases not matched to a gene; V was cut back by 3 bases and J by 5 bases.

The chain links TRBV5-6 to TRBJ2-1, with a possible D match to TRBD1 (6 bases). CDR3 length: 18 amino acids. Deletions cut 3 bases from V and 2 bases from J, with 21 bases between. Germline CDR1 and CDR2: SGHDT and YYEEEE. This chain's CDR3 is CASSSPGVWWGPYNEQFF. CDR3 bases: TGTGCCAGCAGCTCCCCCGGAGTTTGGTGGGGGCCCTACAATGAGCAGTTCTTC.

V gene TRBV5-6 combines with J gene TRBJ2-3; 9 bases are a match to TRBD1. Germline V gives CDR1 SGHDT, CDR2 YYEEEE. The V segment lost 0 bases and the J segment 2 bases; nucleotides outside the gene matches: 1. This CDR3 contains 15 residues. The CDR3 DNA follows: TGTGCCAGCAGCTTGGGACAGGGGGTCACAGATACGCAGTATTTT. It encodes CASSLGQGVTDTQYF. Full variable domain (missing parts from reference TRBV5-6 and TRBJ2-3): DAGVTQSPTHLIKTRGQQVTLRCSPKSGHDTVSWYQQALGQGPQFIFQYYEEEERQRGNFPDRFSGHQFPNYSSELNVNALLLGDSALYLCASSLGQGVTDTQYFGPGTRLTVL.